This TCR beta chain was recovered during a study of CD8 T cells in Susac syndrome. A quantity of roughly 0.5 to 1 ug RNA underwent reverse transcription using random hexamers. Amplification of TCR beta CDR3 across 54 Vbeta and 13 Jbeta was performed with immunoSEQ multiplex PCR. TCRdb independently ran MiXCR on the immunoSEQ multiplex PCR reads; one entry per CDR3 protein. The sample yields roughly 180,000 distinct CDR3 sequences, over 85% seen once. Matched for age and sex, the controls were healthy donors. Trimming removed 1 base from V and 9 bases from J; junction bases left unmatched: 6. The CDR3 consists of 16 residues. Germline V gene sequence: CDR1 LGHNA, CDR2 YNFKEQ.

V is TRBV4-2 and J is TRBJ2-1, with 13 bases lining up with TRBD2. This receptor was taken from a human donor in good health. Sequenced sample: CD4+ T cells from PBMCs. The CDR3 nucleotides are TGTGCCAGCAGCCAAGTACTAGCGGGAGGGCCTGGTGAGCAGTTCTTC. Its protein is CASSQVLAGGPGEQFF.